This TCR beta chain was recorded in a study of Ad26.COV2.S vaccination and SARS-CoV-2 variants. Study as a whole: Donor joined the COV1001 Ad26.COV2.S trial arm. Doses of Ad26.COV2.S were injected into muscle once or twice, 56 days apart.

Assay used: immunoSEQ multiplex PCR; TCRdb lists only in-frame clones, some missing. The sample yields approximately 400,000 clones, around 84% seen once. The CDR3 loop spans 14 amino acids. Deletions cut 2 bases from V and 4 bases from J, with 11 bases between. Germline loops: CDR1 SEHNR, CDR2 FQNEAQ (reference sequence). The treatment was: roughly 19 received Ad26.COV2.S at low or high dose, single or two shots; several received placebo; per-sample allocation not given. Day 63 after the first vaccine or placebo injection was the time point for sampling. This TCR derives from a person between 18 and 65 years old who received the Ad26.COV2.S COVID-19 vaccine or a placebo. The sample in question was peripheral blood, obtained in a trial of Ad26.COV2.S vaccine versus placebo. The V gene is TRBV7-9, the J gene TRBJ1-2; D is perhaps TRBD1 (5 bases). In DNA form, the CDR3 reads TGTGCCAGCAGCTTACAGTCGGGGCGCTATGGCTACACCTTC. Amino acids: CASSLQSGRYGYTF.